The next 3 T cell receptor beta chains were all read from a single sample in a study of blood T cell repertoires in COVID-19. Some clones are missing from TCRdb's copy, which holds only in-frame ones; the method was immunoSEQ multiplex PCR. The top ten hold approximately 12% of the sample, which has around 480,000 clones, roughly 88% seen once. The sequenced sample consisted of peripheral blood. The origin of the receptors is a woman aged 45-65 years with COVID-19, enrolled during active disease.

The chain combines TRBV6-5 with TRBJ2-7; 8 nucleotides match TRBD1. The germline CDR1 and CDR2 sequences are MNHEY and SVGAGI. The CDR3 loop spans 15 amino acids. V shed 5 bases, J shed 0 bases, and the junction held 6 bases outside the gene matches. Here the CDR3 reads CASSPTGQDSYEQYF. CDR3 nucleotide sequence: TGTGCCAGCAGTCCCACGGGACAGGACTCCTACGAGCAGTACTTC.

This chain links TRBV6-2 or TRBV6-3 with TRBJ1-4, with TRBD1 matching 7 bases. CDR1 and CDR2 from the germline V gene are MNHEY and SVGEGT. The CDR3 has 14 residues. The J segment lost 6 bases and the V segment lost 5 bases, leaving 6 bases of the junction unmatched. The CDR3 reads CASSEIGTDEKLFF. The CDR3 nucleotides are TGTGCCAGCAGTGAGATCGGGACAGATGAAAAACTGTTTTTT.

This sequence joins TRBV25-1 and TRBJ2-3; 10 nucleotides agree with TRBD1. CDR1 is MGHDK and CDR2 is SYGVNS in the germline V gene. The ends lost 6 bases at V and 5 bases at J; junction bases unmatched: 2. The CDR3 length is 13 residues. The CDR3 sequence: CASRGTGEDTQYF. CDR3 DNA sequence: TGTGCCAGCAGGGGGACAGGGGAAGATACGCAGTATTTT.